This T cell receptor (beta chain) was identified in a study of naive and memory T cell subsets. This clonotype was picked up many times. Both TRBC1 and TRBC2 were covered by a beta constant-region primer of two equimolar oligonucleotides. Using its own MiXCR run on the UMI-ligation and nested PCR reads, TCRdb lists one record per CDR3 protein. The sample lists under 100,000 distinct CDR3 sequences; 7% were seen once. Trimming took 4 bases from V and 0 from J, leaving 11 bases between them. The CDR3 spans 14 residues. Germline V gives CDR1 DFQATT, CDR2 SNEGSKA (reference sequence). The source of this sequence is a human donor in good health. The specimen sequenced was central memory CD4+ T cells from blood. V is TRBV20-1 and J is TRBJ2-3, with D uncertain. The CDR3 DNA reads TGCAGTGCTATCTTGGCGGTTAGCACAGATACGCAGTATTTT. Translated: CSAILAVSTDTQYF.